This T cell receptor (beta chain) comes out of a study of shared clonotypes between healthy human individuals. General study findings and limits: Some naive CD4 clonotypes, about 5%, turned up in common across a few donors. Among non-shared clonotypes, generation probabilities were lower than among those shared by all four donors. Since donors were few, the genetic and exposure-history diversity represented was limited. Generally, estimated richness proved larger in naive subsets than it did in memory subsets.

The CDR3 spans 15 residues. The germline V gene encodes CDR1 MDHEN and CDR2 SYDVKM. Trimming removed 6 bases at V and 1 base at J, with 14 bases between. Remarks on this clone: Its specificity is not known.

The assay was immunoSEQ multiplex PCR, and TCRdb's table has in-frame clones only and misses some. The sample yields more than 2 million clones, approximately 95% seen once. The sequenced sample was naive CD4+ T cells sorted from blood. Stated subset: CD45RA+ positively selected. The chain has TRBV28 and TRBJ2-3, with D maybe TRBD1 (6 bases). This sequence was found in a man between 18 and 29 years old in good health. The CDR3, as DNA: TGTGCCAGCAGAACGGACAGTTTGGGCACAGATACGCAGTATTTT. It specifies CASRTDSLGTDTQYF. Full variable domain (outside the CDR3, taken from reference TRBV28 and TRBJ2-3): DVKVTQSSRYLVKRTGEKVFLECVQDMDHENMFWYRQDPGLGLRLIYFSYDVKMKEKGDIPEGYSVSREKKERFSLILESASTNQTSMYLCASRTDSLGTDTQYFGPGTRLTVL.